What follows are 29 T cell receptor beta chains derived from one specimen sequenced in a study of blood T cells in healthy people across ages. Primed by a sample-barcoded 5' primer and a J-beta primer mix, a second PCR proceeded for about 6 to 12 cycles. TCRdb fed the 5' RACE reads into MiXCR, producing one record per CDR3 protein. In the table there are approximately 1.5 million distinct CDR3 sequences, roughly a third of which are singletons. Sequences were obtained from blood. All receptors come from a woman under 40 in good health.

This clonotype showed up just a few times. This chain joins TRBV20-1 and TRBJ2-7; D possibly corresponds to TRBD2 (6 bases). V was clipped by 0 bases and J by 2 bases, with 14 bases between them. Per the germline V gene, CDR1 is DFQATT and CDR2 is SNEGSKA (reference sequence). The CDR3 contains 15 residues. CDR3 nucleotide sequence: TGCAGTGCTAGAGAAATTGAGGGACTGACCTACGAGCAGTACTTC. As protein: CSAREIEGLTYEQYF.

The genes are TRBV10-3 and TRBJ2-3, with 10 bases identical to TRBD2. Germline CDR1 ENHRY, CDR2 SYGVKD. Germline trimming cut 6 bases from V and 2 bases from J; bases unmatched to any gene: 5. CDR3 length: 15 residues. The CDR3 protein is CAIRAGGEATDTQYF. CDR3 DNA sequence: TGTGCCATCAGAGCGGGGGGGGAAGCCACAGATACGCAGTATTTT.

This clonotype was detected a few times. The junction does not match germline at one end; this may be a read error. The J gene is TRBJ2-7, the V gene TRBV9; no firm D call. Germline V gene sequence: CDR1 SGDLS, CDR2 YYNGEE. The CDR3 runs to 12 residues. CDR3 in amino acids: CASSVYSYERYF. The CDR3 DNA sequence: TGTGCCAGCAGCGTTTACTCCTACGAGCGGTACTTC.

The chain carries TRBV12-2 and TRBJ2-7; the D call of TRBD1 is as the table states it, not checked on the DNA. TRBV12-2 is noted as a pseudogene. This CDR3 has 17 residues. The CDR3 DNA is TGTGCAAGTCGCCAACAGAAGGGGGGACTGACGTCCTACGAGCAGTACTTC. Protein: CASRQQKGGLTSYEQYF.

This clonotype was detected only a few times. The gene calls are TRBV4-1 and TRBJ2-1; D gene ambiguous. Per germline, CDR1 MGHRA and CDR2 YSYEKL. Between the trimmed V and J ends, which lost 4 bases and 8 bases, there was a span of 12 bases. There are 13 residues in the CDR3. DNA for the CDR3: TGCGCCAGCAGCCCGCCTAGTTTGTATGAGCAGTTCTTC. Its protein is CASSPPSLYEQFF.

In the case of this clonotype: A junction end diverges from the germline sequence, so it may reflect a read error. The chain has TRBV10-3 and TRBJ1-2; TRBD1 matches 7 bases. Germline V gene lookup returns CDR1 ENHRY and CDR2 SYGVKD. CDR3 length: 15 residues. In DNA form, the CDR3 reads TGTGCCATCGGTGACCGATACGGACAGGACTATGGCTACACCTTC. As protein: CAIGDRYGQDYGYTF.

The genes are TRBV10-3 and TRBJ2-2; D tentatively reads TRBD1 or TRBD2 (5 bases each). Trimming removed 6 bases from V and 1 base from J, with 12 bases in between. This CDR3 is built from 15 residues. CDR1 is ENHRY, CDR2 SYGVKD, per germline. The CDR3 nucleotides are TGTGCCATCAGCCCCGAGGGGATGAACACCGGGGAGCTGTTTTTT. Its translation: CAISPEGMNTGELFF.

This clonotype was picked up a small number of times. V usage is TRBV20-1 and J usage is TRBJ2-5, with a possible D match to TRBD2 (6 bases). CDR1 and CDR2 from the germline V gene are DFQATT and SNEGSKA (reference sequence). The CDR3 extends over 14 amino acids. Trimming pared 1 base from V and 5 bases from J, leaving 14 bases between. CDR3 in amino acids: CSARAGLLRETQYF. As DNA, the CDR3 is TGCAGTGCTAGAGCCGGACTACTCCGGGAGACCCAGTACTTC.

This clonotype turned up a few times. The chain has TRBV27 and TRBJ2-7, with D possibly matching TRBD2 (6 bases). Germline V gene sequence: CDR1 MNHEY, CDR2 SMNVEV (reference sequence). Trimming cost V 1 base and J 0 bases, with 19 bases left between them. This CDR3 region has 18 residues. In DNA form, the CDR3 reads TGTGCCAGCAGTTTATTGGCGGGACCCTCGCCGGGCTCCTACGAGCAGTACTTC. It encodes CASSLLAGPSPGSYEQYF.

In this sample, this clonotype turned up a few times. The rearrangement joins TRBV27 to TRBJ2-5; possibly TRBD2 for D (5 bases). CDR1 is MNHEY, CDR2 SMNVEV, per germline (reference sequence). V gave up 6 bases and J gave up 6 bases, with 17 bases separating them. CDR3 length equals 14 residues. The CDR3 protein is CASSPSPIPKTQYF. The CDR3, as DNA: TGTGCCAGCAGCCCTAGCCCCATTCCCAAGACCCAGTACTTC.

This chain uses TRBV6-1 with TRBJ2-5; TRBD2 agrees at 8 bases. The germline V gene has CDR1 MNHNS and CDR2 SASEGT. Trimming took 4 bases from V and 1 from J; bases not matched to a gene: 11. CDR3 length equals 17 residues. DNA for the CDR3: TGTGCCAGCAGTGGGACGATAGCGGGGCGCCGCCAAGAGACCCAGTACTTC. This gives the protein CASSGTIAGRRQETQYF.

This clonotype was seen more than once but under ten times. J is TRBJ2-5 and V is TRBV29-1, with D unresolved. The DNA end lines up better with TRBJ2-7; the J call may be wrong. Germline lookup yields CDR1 SQVTM and CDR2 ANQGSEA. The CDR3 runs 16 residues. The CDR3 region has the DNA TGCAGCGTCGCTCTTCCGGGCACAAGGATTTCTAGCGAGCAGTACTTC. It translates to CSVALPGTRISSEQYF.

Only a few counts were recorded for this clonotype. The chain carries TRBV6-1 and TRBJ1-5; 9 nucleotides agree with TRBD1. J lost 5 bases, V lost 6 bases, and 5 bases had no gene match. CDR3 length: 14 amino acids. The germline V gene has CDR1 MNHNS and CDR2 SASEGT. The CDR3: CASSADRGHQPQHF. CDR3 coding DNA: TGTGCCAGCAGCGCGGACAGGGGCCATCAGCCCCAGCATTTT.

The V gene is TRBV4-1, the J gene TRBJ2-7; 11 nucleotides agree with TRBD1. The V gene end was trimmed by 4 bases and the J gene end by 7 bases; junction bases not matched to a gene: 12. Germline V gene data show CDR1 as MGHRA and CDR2 as YSYEKL. The CDR3 covers 16 residues. CDR3: CASSPSEWTGGLEQYF. The CDR3 region has the DNA TGCGCCAGCAGCCCTAGTGAGTGGACAGGGGGCCTTGAGCAGTACTTC.

The chain uses TRBV28 and TRBJ1-5; TRBD1 might be the D (6 bases). The CDR3 length is 15 residues. The V gene lost 6 bases and the J gene lost 9 bases, with 21 bases spanning the gap. Germline V lookup: CDR1 MDHEN, CDR2 SYDVKM. Here the CDR3 reads CASRKLTGSSWPQHF. In nucleotides, the CDR3 is TGTGCCAGCAGAAAACTTACAGGGAGTTCGTGGCCCCAGCATTTT.

The chain links TRBV21-1 to TRBJ2-4; the tabulated D call, TRBD2, remains unverified against the DNA. The J call could be wrong; TRBJ2-7 is a better fit for the DNA end. TRBV21-1 is a pseudogene locus. The CDR3 runs 18 residues. The CDR3 DNA follows: TGTGCCAGCAGCAAAAGAGTCGAGAATAGCGGGAGTATCCACGAGCAGTACGTC. It codes for CASSKRVENSGSIHEQYV.

The genes are TRBV27 and TRBJ2-6; tentatively, D is TRBD1 (5 bases). The length of the CDR3 is 15 residues. Germline V gene data show CDR1 as MNHEY and CDR2 as SMNVEV (reference sequence). V was trimmed by 6 bases and J by 0 bases, leaving 9 bases between them. For the CDR3, the DNA is TGTGCCAGCAGGCCCAGGGCCTCTGGGGCCAACGTCCTGACTTTC. It is translated as CASRPRASGANVLTF.

Concerning this clonotype itself: Its ends do not fully match the called genes, so a read error is possible. The V and J genes are TRBV10-3 and TRBJ1-2, with a possible D match to TRBD1 (6 bases). CDR1 is ENHRY, CDR2 SYGVKD, per germline. The CDR3 consists of 15 residues. The CDR3 DNA follows: TGTGCCACCAGTGAGTCCCCAGGGGACCACTATGGCTACACCTTC. This codes for CATSESPGDHYGYTF.

This clonotype occurred a few times. This chain connects TRBV29-1 to TRBJ2-3; 11 positions match TRBD1. Looked up from germline, CDR1 is SQVTM and CDR2 is ANQGSEA. The CDR3 is 14 residues long. J gave up 4 bases and V 5 bases, and 5 bases lay outside the gene matches. The CDR3 DNA sequence: TGCAGCGTTTGGGACAGGGGGGGATCAGATACGCAGTATTTT. This translates into CSVWDRGGSDTQYF.

This chain links TRBV10-3 with TRBJ2-1, with D maybe TRBD2 (6 bases). The CDR3 runs to 16 residues. Per germline, CDR1 ENHRY and CDR2 SYGVKD. The ends were cut back, 8 bases at V and 5 bases at J, with 22 bases in the middle. CDR3 bases: TGTGCCATCGCTCAGCTAGCGAACCGAGGGCACAATGAGCAGTTCTTC. Translation gives CAIAQLANRGHNEQFF.

This chain connects TRBV2 to TRBJ2-3, with D possibly matching TRBD1 (6 bases). Germline loops: CDR1 SNHLY, CDR2 FYNNEI. Trimming pared 6 bases from V and 8 bases from J, leaving 12 bases between. This CDR3 has 12 amino acids. The chain's CDR3 is CASSRDIRTQYF. The CDR3, as DNA: TGTGCCAGCAGCCGGGACATCCGTACGCAGTATTTT.

Note on this clonotype: Germline and junction disagree at one end, which may indicate a read error. The rearrangement joins TRBV20-1 to TRBJ2-3; TRBD2 agrees at 16 bases. In germline, CDR1 is DFQATT, CDR2 SNEGSKA (reference sequence). The CDR3 is 19 residues long. The CDR3 sequence is CSAGGGTSGRALGTDTRYF. CDR3 sequence (DNA): TGCAGTGCCGGAGGTGGGACTAGCGGGAGGGCCTTAGGCACAGATACGCGGTATTTT.

The chain employs TRBV3-1 and TRBJ2-1, with a weak D call TRBD2 (5 bases). Germline V gene sequence: CDR1 LGHDT, CDR2 YNNKEL (reference sequence). V gave up 1 base and J gave up 7 bases, with 14 bases separating them. The CDR3 is 15 residues long. The CDR3 sequence is CASSQARGWRNEQFF. CDR3 sequence (DNA): TGTGCCAGCAGCCAAGCGCGCGGGTGGAGAAATGAGCAGTTCTTC.

CDR3: CASSPKMGGWGTDTQYF. The CDR3 nucleotides are TGTGCCAGCAGCCCCAAAATGGGCGGGTGGGGCACAGATACGCAGTATTTT. The V gene is TRBV5-5, the J gene TRBJ2-3, with D maybe TRBD2 (5 bases). Trimming removed 4 bases at V and 1 base at J, with 19 bases between. The CDR3 consists of 17 residues. Germline V lookup: CDR1 SGHKS, CDR2 YYEKEE (reference sequence).

Comments on this clonotype: This may stem from a read error, because a much larger clone lies one nucleotide away. CDR3 in amino acids: CAITGGAYNEQFF. Written as DNA, the CDR3 is TGTGCCATCACCGGCGGCGCCTACAATGAGCAGTTCTTC. The chain links TRBV10-3 to TRBJ2-1; D gene uncertain. The V gene lost 7 bases and the J gene lost 2 bases, with 9 bases spanning the gap. This CDR3 comprises 13 residues. Germline V lookup: CDR1 ENHRY, CDR2 SYGVKD.

This clonotype appeared once. The junction differs from germline at one of its ends, possibly a read error. The V gene is TRBV15, the J gene TRBJ2-1; a possible D gene is TRBD2 (6 bases). The germline gives CDR1 LNHNV, CDR2 YYDKDF (reference sequence). CDR3 length equals 16 residues. The CDR3 coding sequence is TGTGCCACCAACAGAGATTCGTCGGGGGAGTACCGGGAGCAGTTCTTC. Translation: CATNRDSSGEYREQFF.

V is TRBV7-7 and J is TRBJ2-5; weak D call: TRBD2 (6 bases). The germline gives CDR1 SSHAT, CDR2 FNYEAQ (reference sequence). The CDR3 runs 15 residues. V was clipped by 2 bases and J by 5 bases, with 15 bases between them. The DNA of the CDR3 is TGTGCCAGCAGCTTAAGAGAGGGGAGGAGGGAGACCCAGTACTTC. It yields the protein CASSLREGRRETQYF.

The chain combines TRBV6-5 with TRBJ2-4, with D perhaps matching TRBD2 (6 bases). CDR3 size: 13 residues. Between the trimmed V and J ends, which lost 6 bases and 13 bases, there was a span of 19 bases. CDR1 MNHEY and CDR2 SVGAGI come from the germline V gene. CDR3 nucleotide sequence: TGTGCCAGCAGCACGACAGCCCCGGGAGAGCAGTACTTC. As protein: CASSTTAPGEQYF.

For this clonotype: Being one base from a much bigger clone, this may be a read error. The rearrangement uses TRBV9 and TRBJ2-5; the match to TRBD2 covers 8 bases. The CDR3 has 13 residues. The V and J ends lost 4 bases and 11 bases, in that order; junction bases with no gene match: 10. Germline CDR1 is SGDLS and CDR2 is YYNGEE. CDR3 loop: CASSRNSGNEQYF. CDR3 nucleotides: TGTGCCAGCAGCCGTAATAGCGGGAATGAGCAGTACTTC.